These 25 T cell receptor beta chains came from one sample sequenced in a study of cytomegalovirus exposure and HLA in healthy donors. The study ran its PCR with 60 Vbeta and 13 Jbeta primers. Using immunoSEQ multiplex PCR, the repertoire was profiled, and TCRdb retains in-frame clones only, with some absent. Here the sample spans 100,000 to 150,000 clones, around 84% being singletons. The sample comprised PBMCs. The receptors shown here come from a man in his forties or fifties in good health and CMV-seronegative.

A note on this clone: Germline and junction disagree at one end, which may indicate a read error. The V and J genes are TRBV7-7 and TRBJ2-2; 9 bases align to TRBD1. Germline V lookup: CDR1 SSHAT, CDR2 FNYEAQ (reference sequence). CDR3 length equals 18 residues. CDR3 sequence (DNA): TGTGCTAGCAGCTTATACGTTAGGGACAGGGACAATCCGTCGGAGCTGTTTTTT. The encoded protein is CASSLYVRDRDNPSELFF.

This clone has only a few counts. This chain joins TRBV10-3 and TRBJ2-7, with TRBD1 matching over 9 bases. The V and J ends lost 7 bases and 2 bases, in that order; junction bases with no gene match: 6. CDR1 and CDR2 (germline): ENHRY, SYGVKD. The CDR3 is made up of 14 amino acids. The CDR3 DNA follows: TGTGCCATCAAGCGGTGGACAGGGGCCTACGAGCAGTACTTC. This gives the protein CAIKRWTGAYEQYF.

Remarks on this clone: No conserved phenylalanine or tryptophan is present at the end of the CDR3, so a read error is the likely explanation. V gene TRBV5-1 combines with J gene TRBJ1-1; tentative D call: TRBD1 (5 bases). This CDR3 contains 13 residues. Trimming cost V 4 bases and J 11 bases, with 18 bases left between them. Germline CDR1 is SGHRS and CDR2 is YFSETQ. The CDR3 loop reads CASSNTDRGTAFV. Written as DNA, the CDR3 is TGCGCCAGCAGCAATACCGACCGGGGGACCGCTTTCGTT.

The rearrangement uses TRBV4-2 and TRBJ2-2; TRBD2 is a possible D gene (6 bases). Per the germline V gene, CDR1 is LGHNA and CDR2 is YNFKEQ. Trimming removed 2 bases from V and 5 bases from J, with 18 bases in between. This CDR3 has 17 amino acids. CDR3 sequence reads: CASSQKGRTTGTGELFF. The DNA for the CDR3 is TGTGCCAGCAGCCAAAAGGGGAGGACGACTGGGACCGGGGAGCTGTTTTTT.

The chain employs TRBV2 and TRBJ1-1; unclear D gene. This CDR3 spans 14 amino acids. Germline values: CDR1 SNHLY, CDR2 FYNNEI. V lost 2 bases to trimming and J lost 9 bases, with 16 bases between them. The DNA of the CDR3 is TGTGCCAGCAGTGAACTGGCGGGAACAACGCAAGCTTTCTTT. It translates to CASSELAGTTQAFF.

Only one count was recorded for this clone. The chain employs TRBV7-9 and TRBJ2-7; no clear D gene. The CDR3 is 12 residues long. The V gene lost 1 base and the J gene lost 6 bases, with 7 bases spanning the gap. From germline, CDR1 is SEHNR and CDR2 FQNEAQ (reference sequence). The CDR3: CASSLDYLEQYF. CDR3 DNA: TGTGCCAGCAGCTTAGACTATCTCGAGCAGTACTTC.

The chain joins TRBV14 to TRBJ2-4; D might be TRBD1 (6 bases). The germline gives CDR1 SGHDN, CDR2 FVKESK. The CDR3 totals 13 residues. The V gene lost 3 bases and the J gene lost 6 bases, with 9 bases spanning the gap. CDR3 sequence: CASSQGALNIQYF. CDR3 DNA: TGTGCCAGCAGCCAGGGGGCTCTAAACATTCAGTACTTC.

The CDR3 bases are TGTGCCAGCAGCGTAGACACCTCCTCCTACGAGCAGTACTTC. Protein sequence: CASSVDTSSYEQYF. The genes are TRBV9 and TRBJ2-7; D unresolved. Germline V gene data show CDR1 as SGDLS and CDR2 as YYNGEE. V was trimmed by 0 bases and J by 0 bases, leaving 7 bases between them. There are 14 residues in the CDR3.

This clone was counted a single time. The chain uses TRBV5-1 and TRBJ2-7; TRBD2 might be the D (5 bases). Between the trimmed V and J ends, which lost 0 bases and 4 bases, there was a span of 8 bases. CDR3 length: 13 amino acids. Per germline, CDR1 SGHRS and CDR2 YFSETQ. CDR3 sequence (DNA): TGCGCCAGCAGCTTGGGATCGGGGTACGAGCAGTACTTC. Encoded protein: CASSLGSGYEQYF.

The chain recombines TRBV2 with TRBJ2-1; the D gene is possibly TRBD1 (6 bases). Germline V CDR1 and CDR2: SNHLY, FYNNEI. CDR3 length equals 15 residues. V shed 5 bases and J shed 2 bases, with 13 bases lying between them. The CDR3 sequence: CASSQEAGAYNEQFF. CDR3 nucleotides: TGTGCCAGCAGTCAGGAGGCAGGGGCCTACAATGAGCAGTTCTTC.

In this sample, this clone turned up once. The gene calls are TRBV18 and TRBJ2-2; D is possibly TRBD1 (5 bases). The ends were cut back, 3 bases at V and 4 bases at J, with 12 bases in the middle. The CDR3 loop spans 15 amino acids. The germline V gene encodes CDR1 KGHSH and CDR2 LQKENI. The CDR3 spells CASSPPHRTTGELFF. CDR3 in DNA: TGTGCCAGCTCACCTCCCCACAGGACCACCGGGGAGCTGTTTTTT.

The chain is built from TRBV5-4 and TRBJ1-2; D is perhaps TRBD1 (5 bases). Trimming shortened V by 4 bases and J by 0 bases, and 13 bases separated the two germline ends. The CDR3 has 15 residues. Germline-derived CDR1 and CDR2 are SGHNT and YYREEE (reference sequence). The CDR3 loop reads CASSQGAHTNYGYTF. Here the CDR3 DNA reads TGTGCCAGCAGCCAAGGGGCACACACTAACTATGGCTACACCTTC. Full variable domain (rest looked up from reference TRBV5-4 and TRBJ1-2): ETGVTQSPTHLIKTRGQQVTLRCSSQSGHNTVSWYQQALGQGPQFIFQYYREEENGRGNFPPRFSGLQFPNYSSELNVNALELDDSALYLCASSQGAHTNYGYTFGSGTRLTVV.

The chain uses TRBV6-5 and TRBJ2-5, with TRBD2 matching 10 bases. The CDR3 is 15 amino acids. V lost 6 bases to trimming and J lost 7 bases; unmatched junction nucleotides: 11. CDR1 and CDR2 from the germline V gene are MNHEY and SVGAGI. The CDR3 DNA is TGTGCCAGCAGCGACCGAGCCGGGACTAGCGCGACCCAGTACTTC. This sequence encodes CASSDRAGTSATQYF.

The chain is built from TRBV4-1 and TRBJ1-1, with D perhaps TRBD1 (5 bases). Trimming removed 0 bases from V and 3 bases from J, with 11 bases in between. CDR3 size: 15 residues. The germline V gene encodes CDR1 MGHRA and CDR2 YSYEKL. The CDR3 nucleotides read TGCGCCAGCAGCCAAGACTTGACAGCCTACACTGAAGCTTTCTTT. This sequence encodes CASSQDLTAYTEAFF.

The count of this clone is one. V is TRBV6-5 and J is TRBJ1-2; tentatively, D is TRBD1 (5 bases). CDR3 length: 16 residues. Between the trimmed V and J ends, which lost 4 bases and 5 bases, there was a span of 20 bases. Germline loops: CDR1 MNHEY, CDR2 SVGAGI. The CDR3 is CASSSGRGARGYGYTF. CDR3 sequence (DNA): TGTGCCAGCAGTTCGGGTAGGGGCGCCCGGGGGTATGGCTACACCTTC.

The CDR3 DNA follows: TGTGCCAGCAGTGGACAGGGTCGTACAGATACGCAGTATTTT. It codes for CASSGQGRTDTQYF. The V and J genes are TRBV2 and TRBJ2-3, with 7 bases aligning to TRBD1. Germline V CDR1 and CDR2: SNHLY, FYNNEI. V lost 4 bases and J lost 3; bases outside the gene matches: 4. The CDR3 sequence is 14 residues long.

The rearrangement links TRBV9 to TRBJ1-3; D may be TRBD1 (6 bases). With 5 bases removed from V and 0 bases from J, the gap between germline ends came to 12 bases. Germline V gene lookup returns CDR1 SGDLS and CDR2 YYNGEE. The CDR3 totals 15 residues. The CDR3 DNA reads as TGTGCCAGCAGTCCCACAGGGAACTCTGGAAACACCATATATTTT. Protein sequence: CASSPTGNSGNTIYF.

This sequence joins TRBV2 and TRBJ1-3; 8 nucleotides match TRBD1. This CDR3 region has 18 residues. The germline V gene encodes CDR1 SNHLY and CDR2 FYNNEI. The V gene end was trimmed by 5 bases and the J gene end by 0 bases; junction bases not matched to a gene: 12. This chain's CDR3 is CASSTVPGQADSGNTIYF. The CDR3 coding sequence is TGTGCCAGCAGTACCGTCCCGGGACAGGCAGACTCTGGAAACACCATATATTTT.

The chain has TRBV15 and TRBJ2-7; the D gene is possibly TRBD2 (5 bases). This CDR3 has 15 residues. Germline CDR1 is LNHNV and CDR2 is YYDKDF (reference sequence). V was cut by 3 bases and J by 3 bases, with 15 bases left in between. The CDR3 sequence is CATSRDPGVRYEQYF. The DNA of the CDR3 is TGTGCCACCAGCAGGGACCCCGGGGTACGCTACGAGCAGTACTTC.

The rearrangement joins TRBV4-2 to TRBJ2-3; 7 bases match TRBD2. V was clipped by 4 bases and J by 4 bases; unmatched bases: 11. The CDR3 is 16 residues long. CDR1 and CDR2 (germline): LGHNA, YNFKEQ. CDR3: CASSPGGSGGADTQYF. The DNA of the CDR3 is TGTGCCAGCAGCCCGGGCGGGAGTGGGGGGGCAGATACGCAGTATTTT.

The rearrangement uses TRBV6-4 and TRBJ2-1, with 11 nucleotides matching TRBD2. Germline values: CDR1 MRHNA, CDR2 SNTAGT. The CDR3 consists of 15 residues. Trimming at V came to 1 base and at J to 9 bases, leaving 5 bases not matched to a gene. This chain's CDR3 is CASSDFSGGAREQFF. In nucleotides, the CDR3 is TGTGCCAGCAGTGACTTTAGCGGGGGGGCACGTGAGCAGTTCTTC.

V usage is TRBV6-1 and J usage is TRBJ1-5; TRBD1 is a possible D gene (5 bases). The CDR3 length is 17 residues. Germline CDR1 reads MNHNS; CDR2 reads SASEGT. The V gene lost 0 bases and the J gene lost 2 bases, with 14 bases spanning the gap. The chain's CDR3 is CASSEAWLGGGNQPQHF. The CDR3, as DNA: TGTGCCAGCAGTGAAGCCTGGTTAGGAGGGGGCAATCAGCCCCAGCATTTT.

The DNA of the CDR3 is TGTGCCAGCAGCCACTCACTAGTACCAGATACGCAGTATTTT. Residues: CASSHSLVPDTQYF. The chain combines TRBV7-9 with TRBJ2-3; D may be TRBD2 (5 bases). The CDR3 covers 14 residues. Germline V lookup: CDR1 SEHNR, CDR2 FQNEAQ (reference sequence). The ends were cut back, 5 bases at V and 4 bases at J, with 13 bases in the middle.

The chain has TRBV19 and TRBJ2-7, with TRBD1 matching 10 bases. V lost 6 bases, J lost 2 bases, and 16 bases stayed unmatched. This CDR3 contains 18 residues. Germline CDR1 reads LNHDA; CDR2 reads SQIVND (reference sequence). In nucleotides, the CDR3 is TGTGCCAGTAGAGAGACAGGGGGCGCGCTAGCGGGTGCCTACGAGCAGTACTTC. Its translation: CASRETGGALAGAYEQYF.

The gene calls are TRBV18 and TRBJ2-5; 7 bases line up with TRBD1. The end of the DNA fits TRBJ2-7 better, so the J call may be wrong. This CDR3 has 12 amino acids. Germline lookup yields CDR1 KGHSH and CDR2 LQKENI. In DNA, the CDR3 is TGTGCCAGCTCCCGACAGGGCTACGAGCAGTACTTC. Translated, it gives CASSRQGYEQYF.